Given below is one T cell receptor beta chain in context. What it binds is not known. This CDR3 is 14 amino acids long. J gave up 3 bases and V 5 bases, and 5 bases lay outside the gene matches. CDR1 SEHNR and CDR2 FQNEAQ come from the germline V gene (reference sequence). The data belong to a study of cytomegalovirus exposure and HLA in healthy donors. Study context: In a previous analysis, around 110 million unique TCR beta sequences were found from roughly 180 million T cells. Findings and caveats of the study: TCR beta V- and J-gene trimming was later associated with a missense DCLRE1C variant. High sensitivity and specificity were reportedly achieved when the classifier diagnosed cytomegalovirus status. What a later analysis reportedly showed was that an Asian-associated ancestry cluster had fewer N-insertions than the approximately 700-donor mean.

The PCR employed 60 Vbeta primers together with 13 Jbeta primers. The data were produced by immunoSEQ multiplex PCR, yet TCRdb's version contains in-frame clones alone and is incomplete. The profile covers roughly 250,000 clones, with around two thirds appearing a single time and under 2.5% taken by the ten largest. The receptor was derived from a female donor in good health and CMV-seronegative. The V and J genes are TRBV7-9 and TRBJ2-7; 9 nucleotides agree with TRBD1. Sequencing was performed on PBMCs. The chain's CDR3 is CASSRGQGVYEQYF. As DNA, the CDR3 is TGTGCCAGCAGCCGGGGACAGGGAGTCTACGAGCAGTACTTC.